Each of the 7 T cell receptor beta chains below was sequenced from the same sample in a study of blood T cell repertoires in COVID-19. The protocol was immunoSEQ multiplex PCR, while the TCRdb copy is restricted to in-frame clones and leaves out a portion. The profile shows roughly 88,000 clones, over 80% of them singletons. The specimen sequenced was peripheral blood. These receptor sequences come from a woman between 45 and 60 years old in a cohort sampled during active COVID-19.

The gene calls are TRBV6-2 or TRBV6-3 and TRBJ2-3, with D possibly matching TRBD1 (6 bases). The CDR3 contains 14 residues. The V and J ends lost 5 bases and 0 bases respectively, with 9 bases between them. The germline CDR1 and CDR2 sequences are MNHEY and SVGEGT. The chain's CDR3 is CASSQGWSTDTQYF. CDR3 DNA sequence: TGTGCCAGCAGTCAGGGGTGGAGCACAGATACGCAGTATTTT.

This clone appeared a few times. The rearrangement joins TRBV4-1 to TRBJ2-1; 8 nucleotides align to TRBD2. Unmatched junction bases numbered 13, after V lost 1 base and J lost 8 bases. This CDR3 region has 17 residues. CDR1 is MGHRA and CDR2 is YSYEKL in the germline V gene. This CDR3 reads CASSQAPGTSSLDEQFF. CDR3 in DNA: TGCGCCAGCAGCCAAGCCCCCGGGACTAGTAGTCTCGATGAGCAGTTCTTC.

The gene calls are TRBV7-2 and TRBJ2-5; D may be TRBD2 (5 bases). Germline V gene lookup returns CDR1 SGHTA and CDR2 FQGNSA. Trimming removed 1 base at V and 2 bases at J, with 8 bases between. CDR3 size: 14 residues. For the CDR3, the DNA is TGTGCCAGCAGCTTAGGGCTAGCACAAGAGACCCAGTACTTC. Amino acid sequence: CASSLGLAQETQYF.

The chain employs TRBV2 and TRBJ2-4; 10 bases are a match to TRBD2. Germline V CDR1 and CDR2: SNHLY, FYNNEI. The CDR3 extends over 13 amino acids. The V and J ends lost 6 bases and 8 bases, in that order; junction bases with no gene match: 4. In nucleotides, the CDR3 is TGTGCCAGCAGGGCTAGCGGGAGTCACATTCAGTACTTC. Translating gives CASRASGSHIQYF.

V and J are TRBV2 and TRBJ2-5; unclear D gene. Trimming removed 2 bases from V and 3 bases from J, with 7 bases in between. The germline V gene encodes CDR1 SNHLY and CDR2 FYNNEI. This CDR3 contains 13 residues. CDR3 in amino acids: CASSEQAEETQYF. CDR3 DNA: TGTGCCAGCAGTGAACAGGCAGAAGAGACCCAGTACTTC.

V and J are TRBV28 and TRBJ2-7, with 7 bases matching TRBD1. After removal of 7 bases from V and 13 bases from J, the junction contained 19 bases not matched to a gene. The germline gives CDR1 MDHEN, CDR2 SYDVKM. The CDR3 is 14 amino acids. Written as DNA, the CDR3 is TGTGCCAGCACCCCGGGTTGGAGCGGACAGGCCTTTTACTTC. Translated, it gives CASTPGWSGQAFYF.

With respect to this clone: At one of its ends the junction is not consistent with the germline gene, which may arise from a read error. The chain combines TRBV2 with TRBJ1-1, with 9 bases lining up with TRBD1. The germline CDR1 and CDR2 sequences are SNHLY and FYNNEI. This CDR3 is 15 amino acids long. This CDR3 reads CASTFVTGGRTEAFF. CDR3 in DNA: TGTGCCAGCACCTTCGTAACAGGGGGCCGAACTGAGGCTTTCTTT.